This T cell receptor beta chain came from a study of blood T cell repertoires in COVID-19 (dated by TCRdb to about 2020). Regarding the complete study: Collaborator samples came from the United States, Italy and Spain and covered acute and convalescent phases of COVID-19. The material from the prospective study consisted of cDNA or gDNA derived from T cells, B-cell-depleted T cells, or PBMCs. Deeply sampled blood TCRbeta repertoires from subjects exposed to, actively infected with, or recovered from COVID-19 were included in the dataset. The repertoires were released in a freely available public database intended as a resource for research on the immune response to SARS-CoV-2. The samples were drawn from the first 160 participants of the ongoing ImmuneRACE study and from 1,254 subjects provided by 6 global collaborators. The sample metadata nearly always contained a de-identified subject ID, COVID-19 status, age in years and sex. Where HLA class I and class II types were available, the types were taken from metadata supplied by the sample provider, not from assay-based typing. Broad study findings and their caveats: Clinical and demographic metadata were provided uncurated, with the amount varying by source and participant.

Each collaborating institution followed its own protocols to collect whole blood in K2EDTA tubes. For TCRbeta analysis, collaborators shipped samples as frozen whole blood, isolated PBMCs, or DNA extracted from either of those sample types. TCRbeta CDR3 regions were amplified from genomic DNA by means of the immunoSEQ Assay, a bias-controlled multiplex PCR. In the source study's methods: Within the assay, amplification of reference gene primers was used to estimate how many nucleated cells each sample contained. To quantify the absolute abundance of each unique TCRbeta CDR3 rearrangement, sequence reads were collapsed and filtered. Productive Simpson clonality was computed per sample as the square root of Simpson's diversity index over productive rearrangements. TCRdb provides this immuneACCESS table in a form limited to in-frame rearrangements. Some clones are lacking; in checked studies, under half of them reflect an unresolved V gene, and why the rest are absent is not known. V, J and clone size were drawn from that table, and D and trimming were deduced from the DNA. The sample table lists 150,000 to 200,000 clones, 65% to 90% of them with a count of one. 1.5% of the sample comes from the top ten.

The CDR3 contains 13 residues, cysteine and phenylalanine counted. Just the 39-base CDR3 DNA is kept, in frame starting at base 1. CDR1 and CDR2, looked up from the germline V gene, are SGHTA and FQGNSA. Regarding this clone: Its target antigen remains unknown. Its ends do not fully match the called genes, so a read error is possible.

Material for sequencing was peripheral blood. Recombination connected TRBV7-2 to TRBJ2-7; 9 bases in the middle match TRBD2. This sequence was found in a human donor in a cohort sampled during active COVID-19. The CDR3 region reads CASSVAGVYEQYF. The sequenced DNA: TGTGCCAGCAGCGTAGCGGGAGTATACGAGCAGTACTTC.